These T cell receptor beta chains were read from a single sample in a study of blood T cell repertoires in COVID-19. Measured with immunoSEQ multiplex PCR; TCRdb has only the in-frame clones, and not every one. The sample gives 20,000 to 30,000 clones, roughly 94% of which show up once; under 4.5% is in the top ten. The sequencing sample was made of peripheral blood. The receptors originated from a human donor with active COVID-19. The donor label of this sample is uncertain. The CDR3 runs from the conserved cysteine through the conserved F or W. The D gene is left open where the match is weak. The size field is filled for only some rows; it gives once, few, many or a size class.

TRBJ1-4,TRBD1,TRBV28,NA,TGTGCCAGCAGTTTCGGACCAGGGGGGACTAATGAAAAACTGTTTTTT,CASSFGPGGTNEKLFF
TRBJ2-4,TRBD1,TRBV28,NA,TGTGCCAGCACCACTCCGGGACAGGGTGTAGCCAAAAACATTCAGTACTTC,CASTTPGQGVAKNIQYF
TRBJ1-6,NA,TRBV9,few,TGTGCCAGCAGCGGAGGGGACAAGTCCTATAATTCACCCCTCCACTTT,CASSGGDKSYNSPLHF
TRBJ2-1,NA,TRBV6-2/TRBV6-3,NA,TGTGCCAGCAGTTATCCGACCACAGGCCACTACAATGAGCAGTTCTTC,CASSYPTTGHYNEQFF
TRBJ2-1,TRBD2,TRBV7-9,NA,TGTGCCAGCAGCGCCCCGGGACTAGGCTACAATGAGCAGTTCTTC,CASSAPGLGYNEQFF
TRBJ1-2,TRBD1,TRBV13,NA,TGTGCCAGCAGCTTACTCCTGGGACAGAACTATGGCTACACCTTC,CASSLLLGQNYGYTF
TRBJ2-1,NA,TRBV2,NA,TGTGCCAGCCAAGGGCGGGGCTACAATGAGCAGTTCTTC,CASQGRGYNEQFF
TRBJ1-2,TRBD1,TRBV9,NA,TGTGCCAGCAGCGTAGGGGACAGGGATGTAACCGGCTACACCTTC,CASSVGDRDVTGYTF
TRBJ2-3,NA,TRBV19,NA,TGTGCCAGTACCGTGCGGAGCACGAATACGCAGTATTTT,CASTVRSTNTQYF
TRBJ1-5,NA,TRBV5-1,NA,TGCGCCAGCAGCTTGGTTACAGGGCCGAATCAGCCCCAGCATTTT,CASSLVTGPNQPQHF
TRBJ2-3,NA,TRBV16,NA,TGTGCCAGCAACACCGGAAGGGGCAGACGCACAGATACGCAGTATTTT,CASNTGRGRRTDTQYF
TRBJ1-1,TRBD1,TRBV6-5,NA,TGTGCCATCCGGACAGGGGCCAAGAGCACTGAAGCTTTCTTT,CAIRTGAKSTEAFF
TRBJ2-2,TRBD1,TRBV7-8,NA,TGTGCCAGCAGCCTCTACAGGGGGCGCGGGGAGCTGTTTTTT,CASSLYRGRGELFF
TRBJ2-2,TRBD2,TRBV5-1,NA,TGCGCCAGCAGTCCCGGGACTAGTCGGTGGGAGCTGTTTTTT,CASSPGTSRWELFF
TRBJ1-4,NA,TRBV25-1,NA,TGTGCCAGCAGTGATGGACACTCGCGAGGTTCTGAAAAACTGTTTTTT,CASSDGHSRGSEKLFF
TRBJ1-1,NA,TRBV5-1,once,TGCGCCAGCAGCTTGCAGCCGGGAAACACTGAAGCTTTCTTT,CASSLQPGNTEAFF
TRBJ2-1,NA,TRBV27,NA,TGTGCCAGCAGTTTATACAGGGTAAATGAGCAGTTCTTC,CASSLYRVNEQFF
TRBJ1-5,TRBD1,TRBV19,NA,TGTGCCAGTAGTAGACAGGGTCTAAGTCAGCCCCAGCATTTT,CASSRQGLSQPQHF
TRBJ1-5,NA,TRBV19,NA,TGTGCCAGTAGTGGAACAGGGATGGGCAATCAGCCCCAGCATTTT,CASSGTGMGNQPQHF
TRBJ2-3,TRBD2,TRBV5-1,NA,TGCGCCAGCTACGCGGGGGGCCAGTCTGATACGCAGTATTTT,CASYAGGQSDTQYF
TRBJ2-3,TRBD1,TRBV24-1,once,TGTGCCACCAGTGATGACAGGGAGGATACGCAGTATTTT,CATSDDREDTQYF
TRBJ2-7,NA,TRBV5-1,NA,TGCGCCAGCAGCCCCGACAGAACCTACGAGCAGTACTTC,CASSPDRTYEQYF
TRBJ2-3,NA,TRBV2,NA,TGTGCCAGCAGGAAGGGGCAGCTAGATACGCAGTATTTT,CASRKGQLDTQYF
TRBJ2-5,TRBD2,TRBV4-1,NA,TGCGCCAGCAGCCAATCCACCCCGGGGGGGCCCGAAGAGACCCAGTACTTC,CASSQSTPGGPEETQYF
TRBJ2-7,TRBD2,TRBV7-2,medium-sized,TGTGCCAGCAGCTTAGGGAGACTAGCGGGCTCCTACGAGCAGTACTTC,CASSLGRLAGSYEQYF
TRBJ2-1,NA,TRBV5-4,once,TGTGCCAGCAGGGAGACAGGAATTAACAATGAGCAGTTCTTC,CASRETGINNEQFF
TRBJ2-7,TRBD2,TRBV5-1,NA,TGCGCCAGCAGCGCAACTAGCGGCCTATCCTACGAGCAGTACTTC,CASSATSGLSYEQYF
TRBJ2-7,TRBD2,TRBV9,NA,TGTGCCAGCAGCGTAGGACTAGCGGGGGCCACCTACGAGCAGTACTTC,CASSVGLAGATYEQYF
TRBJ2-5,TRBD1,TRBV7-2,NA,TGTGCCAGCAGCTTAAAGTACGCAGGGGGCAGGCAAGAGACCCAGTACTTC,CASSLKYAGGRQETQYF
TRBJ2-5,TRBD2,TRBV4-2,once,TGTGCCAGCAGCCAAGATCAGTGGACTAGCGTGCGGGAGACCCAGTACTTC,CASSQDQWTSVRETQYF
TRBJ2-7,NA,TRBV7-9,NA,TGTGCCAGCAGCCTTAGCGCCCCCTCCTACGAGCAGTACTTC,CASSLSAPSYEQYF
TRBJ2-7,TRBD2,TRBV10-3,NA,TGTGCCATCAGTGAGACTAGCGGGAGAACCGAGCAGTACTTC,CAISETSGRTEQYF
TRBJ1-6,TRBD1,TRBV19,NA,TGTGCCAGTAGTATCTCTCCAGGGGGTTATTCACCCCTCCACTTT,CASSISPGGYSPLHF
TRBJ2-1,NA,TRBV19,NA,TGTGCCAGTAGTCGGGATCCTCGGAAGGGGGACAATGAGCAGTTCTTC,CASSRDPRKGDNEQFF
TRBJ1-2,NA,TRBV7-2,NA,TGTGCCAGCAGCCCCAGTGGGGGCCCACTGGGGGGCTACACCTTC,CASSPSGGPLGGYTF
TRBJ1-5,NA,TRBV6-6,NA,TGTGCCAGCATCTCTCAGGGTAGCAATCAGCCCCAGCATTTT,CASISQGSNQPQHF
TRBJ2-2,NA,TRBV27,NA,TGTGCCAGCAGTTTAACGCGGGGAAACACCGGGGAGCTGTTTTTT,CASSLTRGNTGELFF
TRBJ1-1,NA,TRBV6-5,once,TGTGCCAGCAGTTACAGGAGGGCCACTGAAGCTTTCTTT,CASSYRRATEAFF
TRBJ1-1,NA,TRBV7-6,NA,TGTGCCAGCAGCCCCCAGACAGTTGTCACTGAAGCTTTCTTT,CASSPQTVVTEAFF
TRBJ2-7,TRBD2,TRBV5-4,NA,TGTGCCAGCAGCTCAGTAGCGGGAGGCTCCTACGAGCAGTACTTC,CASSSVAGGSYEQYF
TRBJ2-3,NA,TRBV7-2,NA,TGTGCCAGCAGCTTATTGCGGAGACGCACAGATACGCAGTATTTT,CASSLLRRRTDTQYF
TRBJ2-7,NA,TRBV6-5,NA,TGTGCCAGCAGTTCCCCAGGGAATTACGAGCAGTACTTC,CASSSPGNYEQYF
TRBJ2-3,NA,TRBV19,NA,TGTGCCAGTAGTACAGTGCGGGCAGATACGCAGTATTTT,CASSTVRADTQYF
TRBJ2-7,TRBD1,TRBV5-1,once,TGCGCCAGCAGCACACAACGAGGGGGCTCCGAGCAGTACTTC,CASSTQRGGSEQYF
TRBJ2-2,TRBD1,TRBV27,NA,TGTGCCAGCAGATCCGGACAGGTGGACACCGGGGAGCTGTTTTTT,CASRSGQVDTGELFF
TRBJ2-1,NA,TRBV15,NA,TGTGCCACCAGCATCGACAATGAGCAGTTCTTC,CATSIDNEQFF
TRBJ2-3,NA,TRBV6-2/TRBV6-3,NA,TGTGCCAGCAGTCGGACACCCGATACGCAGTATTTT,CASSRTPDTQYF
TRBJ2-1,TRBD2,TRBV6-5,NA,TGTGCCAGCAGTTACTCAGCGGGAGGTGATGAGCAGTTCTTC,CASSYSAGGDEQFF
TRBJ2-7,TRBD1,TRBV11-2,NA,TGTGCCAGCACCCCGACAGGGGGCTTTTACGAGCAGTACTTC,CASTPTGGFYEQYF
TRBJ1-6,TRBD1,TRBV9,NA,TGTGCCAGCAGCGTCACAGGGGCCCTCTATAATTCACCCCTCCACTTT,CASSVTGALYNSPLHF
TRBJ1-4,NA,TRBV27,NA,TGTGCCAGCAGGGGCCGTTACGCAACTAATGAAAAACTGTTTTTT,CASRGRYATNEKLFF
TRBJ2-7,TRBD2,TRBV19,NA,TGTGCCAGCGCCCTAGCGGGGGACTACGAGCAGTACTTC,CASALAGDYEQYF
TRBJ1-4,TRBD1,TRBV5-1,NA,TGCGCCAGCAGCCCGAACCCGACAGGGGCCGTAAATGAAAAACTGTTTTTT,CASSPNPTGAVNEKLFF
TRBJ2-7,NA,TRBV6-5,NA,TGTGCCAGCAGTTACTATAGGGGTGAGCAGTACTTC,CASSYYRGEQYF